The 28 T cell receptor beta chains below come from one sample, sequenced in a study of Ad26.COV2.S vaccination and SARS-CoV-2 variants. The repertoire was sequenced with immunoSEQ multiplex PCR; TCRdb's copy has only in-frame clones and lacks some. Found here are some 340,000 clones, about 82% of them singletons; the top ten hold around 1.9%. Treatment reported: over 15 received Ad26.COV2.S at low or high dose, single or two shots; roughly five received placebo; per-sample allocation not given. The investigators took samples on day 63 after the first vaccine or placebo injection. The specimen was peripheral blood, collected in a trial of Ad26.COV2.S vaccine versus placebo. These TCRs come from a person aged 18-60 years who received the Ad26.COV2.S COVID-19 vaccine or a placebo.

This clone was recorded once. This chain links TRBV4-1 with TRBJ2-5, with a tentative D call TRBD2 (6 bases). The length of the CDR3 is 13 residues. CDR1 is MGHRA and CDR2 is YSYEKL in the germline V gene. Between the trimmed V and J ends, which lost 1 base and 5 bases, there was a span of 8 bases. Here the CDR3 reads CASSQATSETQYF. CDR3 coding DNA: TGCGCCAGCAGCCAAGCTACTAGCGAGACCCAGTACTTC.

This clone appeared a few times. The chain links TRBV6-1 to TRBJ1-1; a weak D match, TRBD1 (6 bases). Germline CDR1 and CDR2: MNHNS and SASEGT. Trimming left V 3 bases short and J 6 bases short, with 11 bases between. This CDR3 is built from 13 residues. The CDR3 DNA sequence: TGTGCCAGCAGTGACAGGGGTTTCGCTGAAGCTTTCTTT. Amino acids: CASSDRGFAEAFF.

This clone has more than one count but fewer than ten. In DNA form, the CDR3 reads TGTGCCAGCAGAGTAGAGGGGATTCCGAACACTGAAGCTTTCTTT. The encoded protein is CASRVEGIPNTEAFF. The chain employs TRBV7-9 and TRBJ1-1; a weak D match, TRBD1 (5 bases). Germline assignment: CDR1 SEHNR and CDR2 FQNEAQ (reference sequence). Trimming removed 6 bases from V and 1 base from J, with 15 bases in between. The CDR3 runs to 15 residues.

The chain carries TRBV7-9 and TRBJ1-1, with 7 bases aligning to TRBD1. V was pared by 0 bases and J by 1 base, with 5 bases of the junction left unmatched. The length of the CDR3 is 16 residues. Germline V lookup: CDR1 SEHNR, CDR2 FQNEAQ (reference sequence). CDR3 sequence: CASSLADRSENTEAFF. The CDR3 nucleotides are TGTGCCAGCAGCTTAGCGGACAGGTCAGAGAACACTGAAGCTTTCTTT.

The gene calls are TRBV9 and TRBJ1-1; maybe TRBD1 (6 bases). V dropped 4 bases and J dropped 4 bases, with 17 bases sitting between them. This CDR3 is built from 15 residues. The germline V gene has CDR1 SGDLS and CDR2 YYNGEE. This CDR3 reads CASSPRGGTVTEAFF. The DNA of the CDR3 is TGTGCCAGCAGCCCCCGCGGGGGCACAGTCACTGAAGCTTTCTTT. Based on the CDR3 plus reference TRBV9 and TRBJ1-1, the full variable domain is DSGVTQTPKHLITATGQRVTLRCSPRSGDLSVYWYQQSLDQGLQFLIQYYNGEERAKGNILERFSAQQFPDLHSELNLSSLELGDSALYFCASSPRGGTVTEAFFGQGTRLTVV.

V is TRBV5-1 and J is TRBJ2-3; tentatively, D is TRBD2 (6 bases). CDR1 and CDR2 (germline): SGHRS, YFSETQ. This CDR3 has 16 amino acids. Trimming removed 8 bases from V and 3 bases from J, with 22 bases in between. For the CDR3, the DNA is TGCGCCAGTGAGACAACCGGCGGGGCGCCAACAGATACGCAGTATTTT. As protein: CASETTGGAPTDTQYF.

In its sample, this clone was seen once. The sample carries other DNA sequences with the same CDR3. This chain connects TRBV2 to TRBJ1-1, with D hard to call. The CDR3 extends over 13 amino acids. Trimming cost V 4 bases and J 1 base, with 7 bases left between them. Germline V gene sequence: CDR1 SNHLY, CDR2 FYNNEI. CDR3 region: CASSVLENTEAFF. DNA for the CDR3: TGTGCCAGCAGTGTATTAGAGAACACTGAAGCTTTCTTT.

The chain carries TRBV18 and TRBJ1-5; possibly TRBD1 for D (6 bases). Trimming took off 6 bases at V and 6 bases at J, with 24 bases between the two ends. This CDR3 is built from 17 residues. The germline V gene has CDR1 KGHSH and CDR2 LQKENI. The CDR3 loop is CASSPFPAGTTGQPQHF. The CDR3 coding sequence is TGTGCCAGCTCTCCATTCCCAGCCGGGACAACAGGTCAGCCCCAGCATTTT.

The chain carries TRBV6-2 or TRBV6-3 and TRBJ2-3; 12 bases are a match to TRBD2. The CDR3 spans 15 residues. V lost 5 bases and J lost 3; bases outside the gene matches: 3. The germline V gene encodes CDR1 MNHEY and CDR2 SVGEGT. The CDR3 nucleotides read TGTGCCAGCAGTCCGACTAGCGGGGGAACAGATACGCAGTATTTT. It yields the protein CASSPTSGGTDTQYF.

The chain couples TRBV7-6 to TRBJ1-2; D is ambiguous. This CDR3 is built from 14 residues. The V and J ends lost 4 bases and 4 bases respectively, with 13 bases between them. Germline-derived CDR1 and CDR2 are SGHVS and FNYEAQ. CDR3 residues: CASSSSSGSYGYTF. The CDR3 region has the DNA TGTGCCAGCAGCTCCAGTAGCGGGAGCTATGGCTACACCTTC.

V usage is TRBV28 and J usage is TRBJ1-5, with 12 nucleotides matching TRBD1. V lost 5 bases to trimming and J lost 2 bases; unmatched junction nucleotides: 16. CDR3 length: 20 residues. CDR1 is MDHEN and CDR2 is SYDVKM in the germline V gene. CDR3 bases: TGTGCCAGCAGTGGGCCTGGGACAGGGGGCGTCTCCGGGGGCAATCAGCCCCAGCATTTT. It translates to CASSGPGTGGVSGGNQPQHF.

The V call is TRBV9, the J call TRBJ2-1; TRBD2 agrees at 11 bases. This CDR3 has 15 residues. J was trimmed by 6 bases and V by 4 bases; bases with no gene match: 6. Germline loops: CDR1 SGDLS, CDR2 YYNGEE. For the CDR3, the DNA is TGTGCCAGCAGCACGACTAGCGGGGTTGGCAATGAGCAGTTCTTC. Translation: CASSTTSGVGNEQFF.

The chain recombines TRBV4-1 with TRBJ1-1; weak D call: TRBD1 (5 bases). Per germline, CDR1 MGHRA and CDR2 YSYEKL. CDR3 size: 15 residues. Trimming removed 4 bases at V and 6 bases at J, with 18 bases between. The CDR3 sequence is CASSPSGRGDAEAFF. In DNA, the CDR3 is TGCGCCAGCAGCCCAAGCGGACGAGGGGACGCTGAAGCTTTCTTT.

The chain combines TRBV7-2 with TRBJ1-1; D perhaps matches TRBD1 (5 bases). CDR3 length: 15 amino acids. CDR1 is SGHTA, CDR2 FQGNSA, per germline. Trimming shortened V by 2 bases and J by 1 base, and 11 bases separated the two germline ends. CDR3 coding DNA: TGTGCCAGCAGCTTACAGGCAGGGAAGAACACTGAAGCTTTCTTT. Protein sequence: CASSLQAGKNTEAFF.

CDR3 nucleotides: TGTGCCATCAGCCAGGGACAGGTGGGTATCTACGAGCAGTACTTC. This gives the protein CAISQGQVGIYEQYF. V and J are TRBV10-3 and TRBJ2-7, with TRBD1 identical over 8 bases. V trimming: 6 bases; J trimming: 3 bases; junction bases outside the gene matches: 10. Germline V gene sequence: CDR1 ENHRY, CDR2 SYGVKD. This CDR3 contains 15 residues.

The chain couples TRBV5-1 to TRBJ1-2, with 9 bases that match TRBD1. The CDR3 loop spans 14 amino acids. V was clipped by 4 bases and J by 8 bases; unmatched bases: 9. The germline gives CDR1 SGHRS, CDR2 YFSETQ. CDR3 in amino acids: CASSRTGGETGYTF. In DNA, the CDR3 is TGCGCCAGCAGCCGTACAGGGGGCGAAACGGGCTACACCTTC.

This chain joins TRBV14 and TRBJ2-5, with 9 bases aligning to TRBD2. This CDR3 region has 16 residues. With V trimmed by 8 bases and J by 1 base, 11 bases remained unmatched. Germline V gives CDR1 SGHDN, CDR2 FVKESK. As DNA, the CDR3 is TGTGCCAGCCCGGGGGCGGGGGGGCGCTCCCAAGAGACCCAGTACTTC. Amino acids: CASPGAGGRSQETQYF. The full variable domain, completed using reference TRBV14 and TRBJ2-5, is EAGVTQFPSHSVIEKGQTVTLRCDPISGHDNLYWYRRVMGKEIKFLLHFVKESKQDESGMPNNRFLAERTGGTYSTLKVQPAELEDSGVYFCASPGAGGRSQETQYFGPGTRLLVL.

The V gene is TRBV6-2 or TRBV6-3, the J gene TRBJ2-5, with 10 bases that match TRBD2. Unmatched junction bases numbered 10, after V lost 1 base and J lost 5 bases. Germline V gene lookup returns CDR1 MNHEY and CDR2 SVGEGT. The CDR3 is 17 residues long. CDR3 DNA: TGTGCCAGCAGTTACTACCCCTCCAGCGGGGGGGCGGAGACCCAGTACTTC. This translates into CASSYYPSSGGAETQYF.

The chain joins TRBV24-1 to TRBJ2-3, with 12 bases fitting TRBD2. The CDR3 extends over 17 amino acids. The germline gives CDR1 KGHDR, CDR2 SFDVKD. V lost 0 bases, J lost 5 bases, and 5 bases stayed unmatched. CDR3 nucleotide sequence: TGTGCCACCAGTGATTTGCGGACTAGCGGGGTAGGAGATACGCAGTATTTT. Amino acid sequence: CATSDLRTSGVGDTQYF.

Here the CDR3 reads CASSLTSGYTQYF. The CDR3 DNA reads TGTGCCAGCAGTTTAACTAGCGGGTATACGCAGTATTTT. V usage is TRBV6-2 or TRBV6-3 and J usage is TRBJ2-3; TRBD2 agrees at 9 bases. In germline, CDR1 is MNHEY, CDR2 SVGEGT. CDR3 length: 13 residues. Germline trimming cut 4 bases from V and 7 bases from J; bases unmatched to any gene: 3.

This clone was counted only a few times. The chain uses TRBV2 and TRBJ1-4; D gene unclear. CDR1 and CDR2 (germline): SNHLY, FYNNEI. V shed 5 bases and J shed 3 bases, with 16 bases lying between them. CDR3 size: 16 residues. The CDR3: CASSPSVAAPNEKLFF. CDR3 DNA: TGTGCCAGCAGTCCAAGCGTAGCCGCCCCTAATGAAAAACTGTTTTTT. Looking up the rest from reference TRBV2 and TRBJ1-4 gives the full variable domain: EPEVTQTPSHQVTQMGQEVILRCVPISNHLYFYWYRQILGQKVEFLVSFYNNEISEKSEIFDDQFSVERPDGSNFTLKIRSTKLEDSAMYFCASSPSVAAPNEKLFFGSGTQLSVL.

V gene TRBV7-2 combines with J gene TRBJ2-3, with a weak D call TRBD1 (6 bases). Germline lookup yields CDR1 SGHTA and CDR2 FQGNSA. Trimming removed 5 bases from V and 2 bases from J, with 14 bases in between. This CDR3 region has 15 residues. CDR3 in DNA: TGTGCCAGCAGCCGCGACGGACAGAACACAGATACGCAGTATTTT. Translated: CASSRDGQNTDTQYF.

The V gene is TRBV4-2, the J gene TRBJ2-1; perhaps TRBD1 as D (5 bases). V shed 4 bases and J shed 6 bases, with 16 bases lying between them. This CDR3 contains 15 residues. Germline V gives CDR1 LGHNA, CDR2 YNFKEQ. CDR3 DNA sequence: TGTGCCAGCAGCCTGACCGGAGTCCAGGGCAATGAGCAGTTCTTC. It encodes CASSLTGVQGNEQFF.

The chain couples TRBV7-3 to TRBJ2-2; D is possibly TRBD1 (5 bases). The CDR3 has 15 residues. CDR1 and CDR2 from the germline V gene are SGHTA and FQGTGA. The V gene lost 2 bases and the J gene lost 5 bases, with 12 bases spanning the gap. CDR3 residues: CASSLDSLGTGELFF. Written as DNA, the CDR3 is TGTGCCAGCAGCTTAGACAGCTTGGGGACCGGGGAGCTGTTTTTT.

This rearrangement joins TRBV19 to TRBJ1-5, with D tentatively TRBD1 (5 bases). Germline V gives CDR1 LNHDA, CDR2 SQIVND (reference sequence). This CDR3 is built from 15 residues. V was trimmed by 3 bases and J by 0 bases, leaving 9 bases between them. CDR3 coding DNA: TGTGCCAGTAGTATGACAGTTAATAGCAATCAGCCCCAGCATTTT. It yields the protein CASSMTVNSNQPQHF. The variable domain in full, completed from reference TRBV19 and TRBJ1-5, reads DGGITQSPKYLFRKEGQNVTLSCEQNLNHDAMYWYRQDPGQGLRLIYYSQIVNDFQKGDIAEGYSVSREKKESFPLTVTSAQKNPTAFYLCASSMTVNSNQPQHFGDGTRLSIL.

In this sample, this clone turned up once. The chain couples TRBV7-2 to TRBJ2-3, with 7 bases lining up with TRBD2. Germline values: CDR1 SGHTA, CDR2 FQGNSA. The ends lost 4 bases at V and 8 bases at J; junction bases unmatched: 12. The length of the CDR3 is 15 residues. The CDR3 DNA reads TGTGCCAGCAGCTCCACCCGGGGAGGGGCCGGTACGCAGTATTTT. Translating gives CASSSTRGGAGTQYF.

CDR3 in DNA: TGTGCCAGCATTAACTCCAGGGGGCGTACCGGGGAGCTGTTTTTT. It translates to CASINSRGRTGELFF. This rearrangement joins TRBV6-6 to TRBJ2-2; TRBD1 matches at 8 bases. The germline V gene has CDR1 MNHNY and CDR2 SVGAGI (reference sequence). The CDR3 is made up of 15 amino acids. V shed 7 bases, J shed 5 bases, and the junction held 9 bases outside the gene matches.

This clone was seen a handful of times. The CDR3 DNA reads as TGTGCCAGCAGCCTCGGGACTGATTCCTACGAGCAGTACTTC. Its protein is CASSLGTDSYEQYF. This rearrangement joins TRBV5-4 to TRBJ2-7; D possibly corresponds to TRBD2 (6 bases). V gave up 4 bases and J gave up 1 base, with 12 bases separating them. Germline V gene sequence: CDR1 SGHNT, CDR2 YYREEE (reference sequence). The CDR3 totals 14 residues.